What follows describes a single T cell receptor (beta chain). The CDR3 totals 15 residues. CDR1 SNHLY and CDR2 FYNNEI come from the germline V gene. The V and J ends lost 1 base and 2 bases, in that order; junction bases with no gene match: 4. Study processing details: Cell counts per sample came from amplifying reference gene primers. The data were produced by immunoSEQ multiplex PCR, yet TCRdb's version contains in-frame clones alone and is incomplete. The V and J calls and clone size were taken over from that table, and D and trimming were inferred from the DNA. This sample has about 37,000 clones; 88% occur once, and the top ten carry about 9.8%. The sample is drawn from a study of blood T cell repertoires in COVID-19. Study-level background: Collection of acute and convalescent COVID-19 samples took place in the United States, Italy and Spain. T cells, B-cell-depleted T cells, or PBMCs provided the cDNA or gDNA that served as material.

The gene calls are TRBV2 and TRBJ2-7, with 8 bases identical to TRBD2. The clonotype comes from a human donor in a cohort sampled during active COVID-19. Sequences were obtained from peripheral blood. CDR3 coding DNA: TGTGCCAGCAGTGAAGAGCGGGGGCCAACCTACGAGCAGTACTTC. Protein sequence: CASSEERGPTYEQYF. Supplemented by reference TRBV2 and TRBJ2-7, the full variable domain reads EPEVTQTPSHQVTQMGQEVILRCVPISNHLYFYWYRQILGQKVEFLVSFYNNEISEKSEIFDDQFSVERPDGSNFTLKIRSTKLEDSAMYFCASSEERGPTYEQYFGPGTRLTVT.